What follows describes a single T cell receptor (beta chain). This receptor's antigen is unknown. No much larger clonotype is one base removed from it; base qualities were not supplied. The data derive from a study of blood T cell dynamics during melanoma immunotherapy (dated by TCRdb to about 2020). General notes on the study: The patients had metastatic melanoma and were given first-line pembrolizumab or nivolumab plus ipilimumab as standard of care in the United Kingdom. To find early correlates of response, peripheral T cell receptor repertoires were profiled in metastatic melanoma patients before and after one cycle of checkpoint inhibitor therapy. The training cohort consisted of consecutive patients, while an additional independent group of patients from the same centre was pooled to form an external validation set.

In the germline V gene, CDR1 corresponds to WSHSY and CDR2 to SAAADI. Trimming leaves V shorter by 8 bases and J shorter by 0 bases, with the junction holding 4 bases beyond the gene matches. The CDR3, from cysteine to phenylalanine, totals 15 residues. The entry retains the CDR3 DNA only, 45 bases that are in frame from base 1. Overall results and qualifications from the work: Whether the T cell clones driving repertoire changes were melanoma-specific or reflected general immune activation could not be determined in the study. Among sorted CD8+ subsets, TIE cells showed the highest similarity to cfDNA CDR3 sequences and the highest clonality, suggesting active turnover with convergence on dominant clones. The relatively small sample size was acknowledged as a potential limitation on generalization of the results.

For each sorted CD8+ T cell subset, the entire amount of extracted DNA went into the assay. TCR beta CDR3 sequences were amplified from genomic DNA using the immunoSEQ TCRb Assay kit according to manufacturer instructions. The KAPA Library Quantification Kit for Illumina platforms was used to quantify the pooled libraries by qPCR. Sequencing of the pooled libraries was done on an Illumina NextSeq 500, with clustering at roughly 0.6-1.1 pM. The authors' pipeline ran thus. Analysis of the TCR data relied on immunoSEQ ANALYZER and the R LymphoSeq package. A rearrangement efficiency score was calculated as productive divided by the sum of productive and non-productive CDR3 sequences. Within each patient, timepoints were compared pairwise for clonality, measured with the Gini coefficient, and for diversity, measured with the Renyi index at alpha=1. Clonal relatedness, based on an edit distance of 3, and repertoire similarity, based on the Bhattacharyya coefficient, were both computed in LymphoSeq. Linear discriminant analysis on week-3 changes in clonality and diversity was built with the R MASS and caret packages to classify response. Imported from immuneACCESS, the table was reduced by TCRdb to in-frame sequences with V and J called. These copies leave out some clones; in studies compared against another copy, an unresolved V gene accounts for under half, and the cause of the remainder is not known. D and trimming come from the DNA, and the V and J calls and clone size come from that table. In this sample the table shows some 14,000 clones, under 95% of which occur a single time. The top ten hold more than 0.15% of the sample.

What the time point label conveys for this sample: pre-treatment baseline. Blood samples were taken before treatment (T0) and at week 3 (W3), following the first cycle of checkpoint blockade. Except for a couple of patients with rapid clinical progression, response was assessed 12 weeks after the first infusion by RECIST 1.1; disease control meant complete response, partial response or stable disease. Patients with prior systemic cancer treatment, concomitant immunosuppressant therapy or synchronous other active malignancies were excluded. In six patients, three progressing and three with disease control, sorted CD8+ memory and naive T cell subsets were sequenced at T0 and W3. Lymphoprep and SepMate tubes were used to isolate PBMC from blood, and red cell lysis was then performed. QIAamp DNA Blood Mini kits were used to extract DNA from both PBMC and sorted T cell subsets. Before DNA extraction, CD8+ T cell subsets were live-sorted on a FACSAria III cytometer and then frozen. For flow cytometry, fresh PBMC were kept at 4 degrees C in PBS with roughly 2.1% fetal bovine serum and analyzed within 25 hours.

This TCR came from a human donor with melanoma. The V and J genes are TRBV10-2 and TRBJ2-1; 10 middle bases align to TRBD2. This material consisted of effector memory CD8+ T cells from blood, taken from a patient treated with checkpoint blockade. The CDR3 region reads CASGLAVSSYNEQFF. The DNA reads as follows: TGCGCCAGCGGACTAGCGGTGAGCTCCTACAATGAGCAGTTCTTC.